The source of this T cell receptor beta chain is a study of kidney transplant recipient with SARS-CoV-2 infection (dated by TCRdb to 2020 to 2022). V has 6 bases trimmed and J has 3 bases trimmed; junction bases matching no gene number 7. Looking up the germline V gene yields CDR1 KGHSH and CDR2 LQKENI. Counted from cysteine to phenylalanine, this CDR3 has 14 amino acids. Only the CDR3 DNA is retained, 42 bases long and in frame from the first base. The sample's time point label is to be understood as: pre-pandemic baseline sample and day 111 after first positive SARS-CoV-2 test. Concerning this clonotype itself: There is no known antigen for this receptor. No much larger clone is present one base from it, and per-base qualities are unavailable.

The data were produced on an Illumina MiSeq. The peripheral T cell repertoire was profiled for human TCRbeta genes. The paper's data handling went like this. Beta-binomial modelling was applied to test for differential clonotype abundance so that variability over time was accounted for. Clonotypes that had expanded were screened against the ImmuneCODE reference database of SARS-CoV-2-associated TCRs and mapped onto regions of the viral genome. Additional repertoire analyses examined TRBV gene usage, CDR3 length, CDR3 amino acid overlap between time points, distributions of clonotype abundance, and Jaccard similarity. The raw public data were reprocessed by TCRdb itself: fastp quality trimming at Q25, MiXCR clonotype calling, in-frame beta chains only. Records with the same CDR3 protein are collapsed into one entry carrying the most frequent genes and DNA. Here the V and J calls rest on TCRdb's processing, not on the authors' analysis. This sample comprises 250,000 or so distinct CDR3 sequences, less than 35% of them detected only once. Around 6.8% of the sample is held by the ten biggest clonotypes.

The source of this sequence is a male patient in his 30s who had COVID-19 and was a kidney transplant recipient. After a transplant, some T cells may be of graft donor origin. This material consisted of a blood sample, taken at baseline and between days 110 and 120 from a kidney transplant recipient. The chain uses TRBV18 and TRBJ1-2, and 7 junction bases match TRBD1. The CDR3 reads as follows: CASSPGQEYYGYTF. The DNA reads TGTGCCAGCTCGCCTGGACAGGAGTACTATGGCTACACCTTC. Reference TRBV18 and TRBJ1-2 proteins supply the regions before and after the CDR3; the full variable domain is: NAGVMQNPRHLVRRRGQEARLRCSPMKGHSHVYWYRQLPEEGLKFMVYLQKENIIDESGMPKERFSAEFPKEGPSILRIQQVVRGDSAAYFCASSPGQEYYGYTFGSGTRLTVV.